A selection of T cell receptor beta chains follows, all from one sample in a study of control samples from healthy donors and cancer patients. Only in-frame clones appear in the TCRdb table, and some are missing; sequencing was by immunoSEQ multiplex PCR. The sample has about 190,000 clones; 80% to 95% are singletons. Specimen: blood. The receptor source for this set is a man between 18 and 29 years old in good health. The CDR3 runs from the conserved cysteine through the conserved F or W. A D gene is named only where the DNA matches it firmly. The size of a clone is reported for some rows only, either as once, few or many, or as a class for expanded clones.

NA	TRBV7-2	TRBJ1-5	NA	CASSPFSGSNQPQHF	TGTGCCAGCAGCCCATTTTCAGGGTCCAATCAGCCCCAGCATTTT
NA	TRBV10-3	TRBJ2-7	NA	CAISATPTGGFSYEQYF	TGTGCCATCAGTGCCACTCCGACGGGGGGCTTCTCCTACGAGCAGTACTTC
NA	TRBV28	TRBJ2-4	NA	CASSLSTKWGLRAKNIQYF	TGTGCCAGCAGTTTATCGACTAAATGGGGCCTAAGGGCCAAAAACATTCAGTACTTC
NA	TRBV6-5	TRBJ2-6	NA	CASLPNSGANVLTF	TGTGCCAGCTTACCCAATTCTGGGGCCAACGTCCTGACTTTC
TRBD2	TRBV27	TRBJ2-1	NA	CASRGGNPYNEQFF	TGTGCCAGCAGGGGAGGGAACCCCTACAATGAGCAGTTCTTC
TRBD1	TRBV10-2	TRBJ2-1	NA	CASSGGGHEQFF	TGCGCCAGCAGTGGAGGGGGCCATGAGCAGTTCTTC
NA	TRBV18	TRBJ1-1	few	CASSPLLSGHSNTEAFF	TGTGCCAGCTCACCACTTTTAAGCGGACATTCGAACACTGAAGCTTTCTTT
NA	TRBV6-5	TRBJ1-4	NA	CASSSGGSNEKLFF	TGTGCCAGCAGTTCCGGGGGGTCTAATGAAAAACTGTTTTTT
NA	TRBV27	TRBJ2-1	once	CASSLTRRLAYNEQFF	TGTGCCAGCAGTCTTACCCGGCGGCTAGCCTACAATGAGCAGTTCTTC
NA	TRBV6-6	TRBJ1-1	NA	CASSYRGNTEAFF	TGTGCCAGCAGTTACAGGGGGAACACTGAAGCTTTCTTT
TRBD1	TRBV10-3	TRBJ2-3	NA	CAISSQTGAGTDTQYF	TGTGCCATCAGTAGTCAGACAGGGGCCGGCACAGATACGCAGTATTTT
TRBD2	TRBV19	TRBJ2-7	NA	CASTRLAGVGEQYF	TGTGCCAGTACCAGACTAGCGGGGGTCGGAGAGCAGTACTTC
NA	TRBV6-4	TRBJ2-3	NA	CASSPGLSTTDTQYF	TGTGCCAGCAGTCCAGGGTTATCGACCACAGATACGCAGTATTTT
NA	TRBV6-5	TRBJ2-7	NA	CASSYLGDAEQYF	TGTGCCAGCAGTTACTTGGGGGACGCCGAGCAGTACTTC
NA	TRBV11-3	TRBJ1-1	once	CASSPSGANTEAFF	TGTGCCAGCAGCCCCTCGGGGGCGAACACTGAAGCTTTCTTT
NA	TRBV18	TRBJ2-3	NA	CASSPPSSVDTQYF	TGTGCCAGCTCACCACCCTCATCGGTGGATACGCAGTATTTT
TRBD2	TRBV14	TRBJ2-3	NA	CASSQVGGSYTDTQYF	TGTGCCAGCAGCCAAGTCGGGGGGTCGTACACAGATACGCAGTATTTT
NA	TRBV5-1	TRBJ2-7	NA	CASSLVEGTYEQYF	TGCGCCAGCAGCTTGGTTGAGGGGACCTACGAGCAGTACTTC
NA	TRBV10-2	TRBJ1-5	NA	CASGGTFSNQPQHF	TGCGCCAGTGGGGGGACATTTAGCAATCAGCCCCAGCATTTT
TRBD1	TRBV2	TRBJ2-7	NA	CASRVPGQGIHEQYF	TGTGCCAGCAGGGTACCGGGACAGGGGATCCACGAGCAGTACTTC
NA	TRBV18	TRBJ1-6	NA	CASSPDSLSSYNSPLHF	TGTGCCAGCTCACCGGACAGCCTGAGCTCCTATAATTCACCCCTCCACTTT
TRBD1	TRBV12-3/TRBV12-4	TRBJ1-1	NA	CASSLRTGSEAFF	TGTGCCAGCAGTTTGAGGACAGGGAGTGAAGCTTTCTTT
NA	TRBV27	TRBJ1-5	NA	CASRAKGYSNQPQHF	TGTGCCAGCAGGGCTAAGGGGTATAGCAATCAGCCCCAGCATTTT
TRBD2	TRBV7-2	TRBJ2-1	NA	CASSSAGTSGVGSYNEQFF	TGTGCCAGCAGCTCGGCCGGGACTAGCGGGGTGGGCTCCTACAATGAGCAGTTCTTC
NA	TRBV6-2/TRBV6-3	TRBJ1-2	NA	CASSYSPMEGGYGYTF	TGTGCCAGCAGTTACTCCCCCATGGAAGGAGGGTATGGCTACACCTTC
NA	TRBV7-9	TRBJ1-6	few	CASRNKTIGSPLHF	TGTGCCAGCAGAAATAAAACAATTGGTTCACCCCTCCACTTT
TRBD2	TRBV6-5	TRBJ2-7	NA	CASRSLAGASYEQYF	TGTGCCAGCAGATCCCTAGCGGGGGCCTCCTACGAGCAGTACTTC
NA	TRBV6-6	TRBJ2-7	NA	CASSYSRTDPSYEQYF	TGTGCCAGCAGTTACTCAAGGACAGATCCCTCCTACGAGCAGTACTTC
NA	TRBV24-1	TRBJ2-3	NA	CATSDEEVTDTQYF	TGTGCCACCAGTGATGAGGAGGTCACAGATACGCAGTATTTT
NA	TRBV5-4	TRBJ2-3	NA	CASSFELATTDTQYF	TGTGCCAGCAGCTTTGAACTAGCTACCACAGATACGCAGTATTTT
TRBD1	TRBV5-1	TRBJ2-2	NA	CASRRTGAANTGELFF	TGCGCCAGCAGGCGGACAGGGGCCGCGAACACCGGGGAGCTGTTTTTT
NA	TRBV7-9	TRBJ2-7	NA	CASSSAYEQYF	TGTGCCAGCAGCTCTGCCTACGAGCAGTACTTC
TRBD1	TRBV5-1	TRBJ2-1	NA	CASSSPGQGADEQFF	TGCGCCAGCAGCTCGCCGGGACAGGGGGCTGATGAGCAGTTCTTC
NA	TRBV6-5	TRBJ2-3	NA	CASSPGSTDTQYF	TGTGCCAGCAGTCCTGGAAGCACAGATACGCAGTATTTT
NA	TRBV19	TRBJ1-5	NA	CASSIEPGSINQPQHF	TGTGCCAGTAGTATAGAGCCGGGATCGATCAATCAGCCCCAGCATTTT
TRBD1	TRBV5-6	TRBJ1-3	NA	CASSPTGTGNTIYF	TGTGCCAGCAGTCCGACAGGGACAGGAAACACCATATATTTT
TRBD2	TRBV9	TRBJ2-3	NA	CASSVGGRGGAEKGDTQYF	TGTGCCAGCAGCGTAGGTGGGCGGGGGGGCGCCGAAAAAGGAGATACGCAGTATTTT
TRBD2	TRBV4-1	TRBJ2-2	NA	CASSQDIAGGGTGELFF	TGCGCCAGCAGCCAAGATATAGCGGGGGGCGGTACCGGGGAGCTGTTTTTT
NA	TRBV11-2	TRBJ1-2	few	CASSFNYGYTF	TGTGCCAGCAGCTTTAACTATGGCTACACCTTC
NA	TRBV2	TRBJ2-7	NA	CASNPVYEQYF	TGTGCCAGCAACCCAGTCTACGAGCAGTACTTC
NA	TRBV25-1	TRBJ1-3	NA	CAKPGSSGNTIYF	TGTGCCAAACCGGGGAGCTCTGGAAACACCATATATTTT
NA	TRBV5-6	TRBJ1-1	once	CASSFYSRQGTEAFF	TGTGCCAGCAGCTTTTACAGTCGCCAGGGGACTGAAGCTTTCTTT
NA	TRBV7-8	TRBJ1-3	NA	CASSFGGQVPSGNTIYF	TGTGCCAGCAGCTTCGGGGGCCAGGTCCCCTCTGGAAACACCATATATTTT
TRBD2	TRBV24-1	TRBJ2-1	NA	CATSGDYHNEQFF	TGTGCCACCAGTGGGGACTACCACAATGAGCAGTTCTTC
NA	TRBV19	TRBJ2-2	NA	CASSKSGRRNTGELFF	TGTGCCAGTAGCAAATCGGGGCGGAGGAACACCGGGGAGCTGTTTTTT
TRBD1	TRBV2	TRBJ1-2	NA	CASQPRQGYESYTF	TGTGCCAGCCAACCGAGACAGGGGTATGAAAGCTACACCTTC
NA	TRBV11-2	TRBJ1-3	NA	CASSLTGYSGNTIYF	TGTGCCAGCAGCTTAACAGGGTACTCTGGAAACACCATATATTTT
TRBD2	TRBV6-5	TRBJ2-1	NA	CASSYLAGREQFF	TGTGCCAGCAGTTACTTAGCGGGTCGTGAGCAGTTCTTC